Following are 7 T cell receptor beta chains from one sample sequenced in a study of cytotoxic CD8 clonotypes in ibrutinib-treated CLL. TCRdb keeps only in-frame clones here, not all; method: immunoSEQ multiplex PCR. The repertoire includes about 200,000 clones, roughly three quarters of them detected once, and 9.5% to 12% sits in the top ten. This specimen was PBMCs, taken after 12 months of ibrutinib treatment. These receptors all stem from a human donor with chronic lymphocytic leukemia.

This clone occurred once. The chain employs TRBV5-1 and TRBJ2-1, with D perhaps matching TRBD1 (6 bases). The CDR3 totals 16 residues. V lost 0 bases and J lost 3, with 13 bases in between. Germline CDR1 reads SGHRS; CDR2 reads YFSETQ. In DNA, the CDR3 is TGCGCCAGCAGCTTGGTAACAGGGCAGGTCTACAATGAGCAGTTCTTC. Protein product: CASSLVTGQVYNEQFF.

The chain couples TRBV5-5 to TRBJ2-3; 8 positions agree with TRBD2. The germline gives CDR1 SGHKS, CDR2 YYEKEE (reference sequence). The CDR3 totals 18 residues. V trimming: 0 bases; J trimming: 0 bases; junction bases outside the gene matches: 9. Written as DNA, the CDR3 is TGTGCCAGCAGCTTGGGTTCGGGGGGGCCTGCTAGCACAGATACGCAGTATTTT. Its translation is CASSLGSGGPASTDTQYF.

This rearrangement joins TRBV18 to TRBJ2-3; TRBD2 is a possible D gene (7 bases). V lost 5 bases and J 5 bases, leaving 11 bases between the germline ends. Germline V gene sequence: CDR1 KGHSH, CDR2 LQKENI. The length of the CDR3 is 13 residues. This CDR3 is CASSLRGGDTQYF. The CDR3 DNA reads TGTGCCAGCTCATTAAGGGGGGGAGATACGCAGTATTTT.

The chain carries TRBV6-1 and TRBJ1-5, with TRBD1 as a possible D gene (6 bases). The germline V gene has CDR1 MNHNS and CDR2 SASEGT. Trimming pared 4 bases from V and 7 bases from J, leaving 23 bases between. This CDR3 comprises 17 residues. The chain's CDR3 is CASSGPQSTGRSQPQHF. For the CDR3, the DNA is TGTGCCAGCAGTGGACCCCAAAGTACAGGGCGGTCACAGCCCCAGCATTTT.

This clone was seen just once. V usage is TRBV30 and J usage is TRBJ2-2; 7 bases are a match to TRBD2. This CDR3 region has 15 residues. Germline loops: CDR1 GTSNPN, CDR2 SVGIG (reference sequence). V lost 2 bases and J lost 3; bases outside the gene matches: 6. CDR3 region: CAWSISGRDTGELFF. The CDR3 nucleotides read TGTGCCTGGAGTATTTCAGGGAGGGACACCGGGGAGCTGTTTTTT.

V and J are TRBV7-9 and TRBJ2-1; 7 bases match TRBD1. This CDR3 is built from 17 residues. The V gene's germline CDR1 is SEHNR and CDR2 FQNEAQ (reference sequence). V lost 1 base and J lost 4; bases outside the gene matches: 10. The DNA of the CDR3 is TGTGCCAGCAGCTTAGGCCGGGGACAGTTTCCATACAATGAGCAGTTCTTC. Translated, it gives CASSLGRGQFPYNEQFF.

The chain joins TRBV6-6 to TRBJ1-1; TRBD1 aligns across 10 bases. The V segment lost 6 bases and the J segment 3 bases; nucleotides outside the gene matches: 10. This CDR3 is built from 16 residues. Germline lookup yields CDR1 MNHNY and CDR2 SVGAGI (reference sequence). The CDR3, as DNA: TGTGCCAGCAGACCAGACAGGGGGCCACAGTACACTGAAGCTTTCTTT. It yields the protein CASRPDRGPQYTEAFF.